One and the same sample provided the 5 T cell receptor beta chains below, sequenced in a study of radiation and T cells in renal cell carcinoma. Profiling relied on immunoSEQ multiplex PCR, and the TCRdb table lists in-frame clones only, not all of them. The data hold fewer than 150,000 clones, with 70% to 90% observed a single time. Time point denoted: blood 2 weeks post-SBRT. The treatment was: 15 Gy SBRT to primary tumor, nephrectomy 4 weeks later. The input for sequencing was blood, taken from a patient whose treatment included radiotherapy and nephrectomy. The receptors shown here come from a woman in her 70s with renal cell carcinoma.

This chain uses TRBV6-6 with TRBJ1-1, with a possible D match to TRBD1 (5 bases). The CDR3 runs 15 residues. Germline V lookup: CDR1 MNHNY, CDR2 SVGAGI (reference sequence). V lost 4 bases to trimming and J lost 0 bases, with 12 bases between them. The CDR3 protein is CASSSRTSMNTEAFF. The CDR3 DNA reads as TGTGCCAGCAGTTCCAGGACAAGTATGAACACTGAAGCTTTCTTT.

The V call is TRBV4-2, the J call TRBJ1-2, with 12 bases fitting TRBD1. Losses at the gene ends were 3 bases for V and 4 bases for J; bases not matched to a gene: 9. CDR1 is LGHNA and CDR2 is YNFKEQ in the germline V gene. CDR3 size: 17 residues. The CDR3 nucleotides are TGTGCCAGCAGCCATCCCGGGACAGGGGGCGCAGGCTATGGCTACACCTTC. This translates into CASSHPGTGGAGYGYTF.

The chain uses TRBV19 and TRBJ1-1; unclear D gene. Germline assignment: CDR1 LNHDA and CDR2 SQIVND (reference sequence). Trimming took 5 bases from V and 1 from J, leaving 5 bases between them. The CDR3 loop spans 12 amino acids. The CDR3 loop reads CASSYRNTEAFF. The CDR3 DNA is TGTGCCAGTAGTTACCGGAACACTGAAGCTTTCTTT.

In DNA form, the CDR3 reads TGTGCCAGCAGTCCCCAAGGGGGAGCAAGCACTGAAGCTTTCTTT. Amino acid sequence: CASSPQGGASTEAFF. The gene calls are TRBV6-5 and TRBJ1-1, with D tentatively TRBD1 (6 bases). Germline V gene data show CDR1 as MNHEY and CDR2 as SVGAGI. The V end was cut by 5 bases, the J end by 4 bases, with 17 bases between. This CDR3 is 15 amino acids long.

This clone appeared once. The CDR3 DNA reads TGCGCCAGCAGCCAGTCAACGAGCTCTGGAAACACCATATATTTT. This translates into CASSQSTSSGNTIYF. The chain couples TRBV4-3 to TRBJ1-3, with unresolved D. V was clipped by 3 bases and J by 0 bases, with 9 bases between them. Germline V gives CDR1 LGHNA, CDR2 YSLEER. The CDR3 length is 15 residues.